A selection of T cell receptor beta chains follows, all from one sample in a study of blood T cell repertoires in COVID-19. TCRdb's table, derived via immunoSEQ multiplex PCR, lists solely in-frame clones and lacks some. The top ten hold about 6.5% of the sample, which has some 100,000 clones, approximately 86% seen once. Sequenced sample: peripheral blood. These receptors were collected from a woman aged 55 to 70 with acute or convalescent COVID-19. The CDR3 runs from the conserved cysteine through the conserved F or W. Each record gives: clone size, V gene, D gene, J gene, CDR3 DNA, CDR3 protein. A D gene is named only where the DNA matches it firmly. Clone size is not always given. Where it is, it says once, few, many or a class for expanded clones.

clone_size: -; v_call: TRBV12-3/TRBV12-4; d_call: -; j_call: TRBJ1-5; cdr3_nt: TGTGCCAGCAGTTTGGAGGGTATTCAGCCCCAGCATTTT; cdr3_aa: CASSLEGIQPQHF
clone_size: -; v_call: TRBV5-1; d_call: -; j_call: TRBJ1-1; cdr3_nt: TGCGCCAGCAGCTGGCTGGAGCCGAACACTGAAGCTTTCTTT; cdr3_aa: CASSWLEPNTEAFF
clone_size: -; v_call: TRBV19; d_call: -; j_call: TRBJ1-5; cdr3_nt: TGTGCCAGTAGTCTGGCTCAAAACGGCAATCAGCCCCAGCATTTT; cdr3_aa: CASSLAQNGNQPQHF
clone_size: -; v_call: TRBV19; d_call: TRBD1; j_call: TRBJ1-4; cdr3_nt: TGTGCCAGTAGTTTCGGACAGGGGGGCAAAACTAATGAAAAACTGTTTTTT; cdr3_aa: CASSFGQGGKTNEKLFF
clone_size: -; v_call: TRBV5-1; d_call: TRBD2; j_call: TRBJ2-1; cdr3_nt: TGCGCCAGCAGCTCCCCAAGGACTAGCGGGAGCTCCTACAATGAGCAGTTCTTC; cdr3_aa: CASSSPRTSGSSYNEQFF
clone_size: -; v_call: TRBV11-2; d_call: -; j_call: TRBJ1-6; cdr3_nt: TGTGCCAGCAGCTTAGGGGCTGGGTATAATTCACCCCTCCACTTT; cdr3_aa: CASSLGAGYNSPLHF
clone_size: -; v_call: TRBV7-6; d_call: TRBD1; j_call: TRBJ1-4; cdr3_nt: TGTGCCAGCAGCCAGATGACAGGGCAAAATGAAAAACTGTTTTTT; cdr3_aa: CASSQMTGQNEKLFF
clone_size: -; v_call: TRBV5-1; d_call: TRBD1; j_call: TRBJ1-2; cdr3_nt: TGCGCCAGCAGCCAGGAGGGGGCGCGAGGCTACACCTTC; cdr3_aa: CASSQEGARGYTF
clone_size: -; v_call: TRBV10-1; d_call: -; j_call: TRBJ2-3; cdr3_nt: TGCGCCAGCAGTGAGTTTGGCCCCACAGATACGCAGTATTTT; cdr3_aa: CASSEFGPTDTQYF
clone_size: -; v_call: TRBV5-6; d_call: -; j_call: TRBJ1-5; cdr3_nt: TGTGCCAGCAGCCAAACAGGAGCTTTAGGCAATCAGCCCCAGCATTTT; cdr3_aa: CASSQTGALGNQPQHF
clone_size: few; v_call: TRBV7-7; d_call: TRBD1; j_call: TRBJ2-1; cdr3_nt: TGTGCTAGCAGCCCTCAGACAGGGAGTGAGCAGTTCTTC; cdr3_aa: CASSPQTGSEQFF
clone_size: -; v_call: TRBV7-2; d_call: -; j_call: TRBJ1-6; cdr3_nt: TGTGCCAGCAGCTTAATCGGGGGTAATTCACCCCTCCACTTT; cdr3_aa: CASSLIGGNSPLHF
clone_size: -; v_call: TRBV28; d_call: -; j_call: TRBJ1-2; cdr3_nt: TGTGCCAGCAGTTTGCCCCCGGCAGGGAACTATGGCTACACCTTC; cdr3_aa: CASSLPPAGNYGYTF
clone_size: few; v_call: TRBV6-1; d_call: TRBD1; j_call: TRBJ1-2; cdr3_nt: TGTGCCAGCAGTGAAGCGGTGGGGACAGGCTTCTATGGCTACACCTTC; cdr3_aa: CASSEAVGTGFYGYTF
clone_size: -; v_call: TRBV6-5; d_call: -; j_call: TRBJ2-7; cdr3_nt: TGTGCCAGCAGTCCCGGGACAAATCTATACGAGCAGTACTTC; cdr3_aa: CASSPGTNLYEQYF
clone_size: -; v_call: TRBV18; d_call: -; j_call: TRBJ1-1; cdr3_nt: TGTGCCAGCTCCCCAAGCCGGACAGCAACTGAAGCTTTCTTT; cdr3_aa: CASSPSRTATEAFF
clone_size: -; v_call: TRBV7-9; d_call: TRBD2; j_call: TRBJ2-7; cdr3_nt: TGTGCCAGCAGCCCCACTAGCGGGTTTACCTACGAGCAGTACTTC; cdr3_aa: CASSPTSGFTYEQYF
clone_size: -; v_call: TRBV27; d_call: -; j_call: TRBJ1-3; cdr3_nt: TGTGCCAGCAGTTTCCTCCCCCCGACAGCATCTGGAAACACCATATATTTT; cdr3_aa: CASSFLPPTASGNTIYF
clone_size: -; v_call: TRBV2; d_call: TRBD1; j_call: TRBJ1-2; cdr3_nt: TGTGCCAGCAGTGAAGCGCTTCAGACAGGGCCCTATGGCTACACCTTC; cdr3_aa: CASSEALQTGPYGYTF
clone_size: -; v_call: TRBV18; d_call: TRBD1; j_call: TRBJ1-2; cdr3_nt: TGTGCCAGCTCACCACAGGGGGCGGACTATGGCTACACCTTC; cdr3_aa: CASSPQGADYGYTF
clone_size: -; v_call: TRBV28; d_call: TRBD1; j_call: TRBJ2-5; cdr3_nt: TGTGCCAGCAGCCCGGGACAGGGGGCGACCGAGACCCAGTACTTC; cdr3_aa: CASSPGQGATETQYF
clone_size: -; v_call: TRBV24-1; d_call: -; j_call: TRBJ1-1; cdr3_nt: TGTGCCACCAGTGATCCCAGACAGGATGAAGCTTTCTTT; cdr3_aa: CATSDPRQDEAFF
clone_size: -; v_call: TRBV3-1/TRBV3-2; d_call: -; j_call: TRBJ1-2; cdr3_nt: TGTGCCAGCAGACAGGGAAGCTATGGCTACACCTTC; cdr3_aa: CASRQGSYGYTF
clone_size: -; v_call: TRBV24-1; d_call: -; j_call: TRBJ2-3; cdr3_nt: TGTGCCACCAGTGGTAGATCCCGGGACATCACAGATACGCAGTATTTT; cdr3_aa: CATSGRSRDITDTQYF
clone_size: -; v_call: TRBV11-2; d_call: TRBD2; j_call: TRBJ2-1; cdr3_nt: TGTGCCAGCAGCCACCGCGGGAGGGCCGGGGGGAATGAGCAGTTCTTC; cdr3_aa: CASSHRGRAGGNEQFF
clone_size: -; v_call: TRBV6-6; d_call: TRBD1; j_call: TRBJ1-2; cdr3_nt: TGTGCCAGCAGTTACCTCTCAGGGGGCTATGGCTACACCTTC; cdr3_aa: CASSYLSGGYGYTF
clone_size: -; v_call: TRBV25-1; d_call: -; j_call: TRBJ1-1; cdr3_nt: TGTGCCAGCAGGAAGGGAGGGGGGGACACTGAAGCTTTCTTT; cdr3_aa: CASRKGGGDTEAFF
clone_size: -; v_call: TRBV12-3/TRBV12-4; d_call: -; j_call: TRBJ1-1; cdr3_nt: TGTGCCAGCAGTTTCCGGGGAGGCACTGAAGCTTTCTTT; cdr3_aa: CASSFRGGTEAFF
clone_size: -; v_call: TRBV7-3; d_call: -; j_call: TRBJ1-2; cdr3_nt: TGTGCCAGCAGCGCGGACAGAAACTATGGCTACACCTTC; cdr3_aa: CASSADRNYGYTF
clone_size: -; v_call: TRBV5-1; d_call: -; j_call: TRBJ2-2; cdr3_nt: TGCGCCAGCAGCTTGGTGCGGTCCGGGGAGCTGTTTTTT; cdr3_aa: CASSLVRSGELFF
clone_size: -; v_call: TRBV30; d_call: -; j_call: TRBJ1-2; cdr3_nt: TGTGCCTGGAGTCCTACAGGGATTTATGGCTACACCTTC; cdr3_aa: CAWSPTGIYGYTF
clone_size: -; v_call: TRBV7-3; d_call: TRBD1; j_call: TRBJ2-3; cdr3_nt: TGTGCCAGCAGCCCTCGGACAGGGGGCCCCAGCAGGGTCGCAGATACGCAGTATTTT; cdr3_aa: CASSPRTGGPSRVADTQYF
clone_size: -; v_call: TRBV28; d_call: TRBD1; j_call: TRBJ1-2; cdr3_nt: TGTGCCAGCAGATGGGACAGGAGCTATGGCTACACCTTC; cdr3_aa: CASRWDRSYGYTF
clone_size: few; v_call: TRBV9; d_call: TRBD2; j_call: TRBJ2-3; cdr3_nt: TGTGCCAGCAGCGTAGGGCTAGCGGGGACAGATACGCAGTATTTT; cdr3_aa: CASSVGLAGTDTQYF
clone_size: -; v_call: TRBV12-5; d_call: TRBD2; j_call: TRBJ2-3; cdr3_nt: TGTGCTAGTGGCTGGACGGGGCGGGAGCGGCTAGATACGCAGTATTTT; cdr3_aa: CASGWTGRERLDTQYF
clone_size: -; v_call: TRBV28; d_call: TRBD1; j_call: TRBJ1-2; cdr3_nt: TGTGCCAGCAGCAGACAGGGACAGAGCTATGGCTACACCTTC; cdr3_aa: CASSRQGQSYGYTF
clone_size: -; v_call: TRBV29-1; d_call: TRBD1; j_call: TRBJ2-1; cdr3_nt: TGCAGCGTTCGCGACAGGGCCGTCAGAGATGAGCAGTTCTTC; cdr3_aa: CSVRDRAVRDEQFF
clone_size: -; v_call: TRBV14; d_call: -; j_call: TRBJ2-3; cdr3_nt: TGTGCCAGCAGCCAGGGCGGGGCGGGTACGCAGTATTTT; cdr3_aa: CASSQGGAGTQYF
clone_size: -; v_call: TRBV7-2; d_call: TRBD2; j_call: TRBJ2-7; cdr3_nt: TGTGCCAGCAGCTTCGGACTAGCGGGCTCCTACGAGCAGTACTTC; cdr3_aa: CASSFGLAGSYEQYF
clone_size: -; v_call: TRBV19; d_call: TRBD2; j_call: TRBJ2-7; cdr3_nt: TGTGCCAGTAGCCGGGGGGGCTCCTACGAGCAGTACTTC; cdr3_aa: CASSRGGSYEQYF
clone_size: -; v_call: TRBV4-1; d_call: -; j_call: TRBJ2-1; cdr3_nt: TGCGCCAGCAGCCCAGGAGGGCCGCCCAATGAGCAGTTCTTC; cdr3_aa: CASSPGGPPNEQFF
clone_size: -; v_call: TRBV28; d_call: -; j_call: TRBJ2-7; cdr3_nt: TGTGCCAGCTCTCTCTCCTTCTACGAGCAGTACTTC; cdr3_aa: CASSLSFYEQYF
clone_size: -; v_call: TRBV5-1; d_call: -; j_call: TRBJ1-2; cdr3_nt: TGCGCCAGCAGCTTACCCGAGGGCCTCGGCTACACCTTC; cdr3_aa: CASSLPEGLGYTF
clone_size: -; v_call: TRBV29-1; d_call: -; j_call: TRBJ1-1; cdr3_nt: TGCAGCGTCCTTCCGGGAGGGGGGGTTCGCACTGAAGCTTTCTTT; cdr3_aa: CSVLPGGGVRTEAFF
clone_size: -; v_call: TRBV29-1; d_call: TRBD1; j_call: TRBJ2-1; cdr3_nt: TGCAGCGGGACAGGCTACTACAATGAGCAGTTCTTC; cdr3_aa: CSGTGYYNEQFF
clone_size: -; v_call: TRBV6-5; d_call: -; j_call: TRBJ1-1; cdr3_nt: TGTGCCAGCAGTCCCCCCTGGGGGGGGGCCACTGAAGCTTTCTTT; cdr3_aa: CASSPPWGGATEAFF
clone_size: -; v_call: TRBV18; d_call: TRBD2; j_call: TRBJ2-5; cdr3_nt: TGTGCCAGCTCACCCGGACTAGCGGGAGGGAAAGAGACCCAGTACTTC; cdr3_aa: CASSPGLAGGKETQYF
clone_size: -; v_call: TRBV9; d_call: -; j_call: TRBJ2-1; cdr3_nt: TGTGCCAGCAGCCGGGACTCCGACTCCTACAATGAGCAGTTCTTC; cdr3_aa: CASSRDSDSYNEQFF
clone_size: -; v_call: TRBV7-6; d_call: -; j_call: TRBJ1-3; cdr3_nt: TGTGCCAGCAGCTTAGGGGCCTCCTCTGGAAACACCATATATTTT; cdr3_aa: CASSLGASSGNTIYF
clone_size: -; v_call: TRBV9; d_call: TRBD2; j_call: TRBJ2-1; cdr3_nt: TGTGCCAGCAGCGTAGGGTCTAGCGGGAGAGGAAATGAGCAGTTCTTC; cdr3_aa: CASSVGSSGRGNEQFF
clone_size: -; v_call: TRBV27; d_call: TRBD2; j_call: TRBJ2-1; cdr3_nt: TGTGCCAGCAGTCCCTCCCCGACTAGCGCTCGCGGTGAGCAGTTCTTC; cdr3_aa: CASSPSPTSARGEQFF
clone_size: -; v_call: TRBV24-1; d_call: TRBD1; j_call: TRBJ2-3; cdr3_nt: TGTGCCACCAGTGAAATGACAGGGTCAGCAGATACGCAGTATTTT; cdr3_aa: CATSEMTGSADTQYF
clone_size: -; v_call: TRBV4-1; d_call: -; j_call: TRBJ2-3; cdr3_nt: TGCGCCAGCAGGCTACTAGCTGGGAATAAAGATACGCAGTATTTT; cdr3_aa: CASRLLAGNKDTQYF
clone_size: -; v_call: TRBV9; d_call: -; j_call: TRBJ2-1; cdr3_nt: TGTGCCAGCAGCGTAGACGGGAATTACAATGAGCAGTTCTTC; cdr3_aa: CASSVDGNYNEQFF
clone_size: -; v_call: TRBV7-7; d_call: TRBD2; j_call: TRBJ2-3; cdr3_nt: TGTGCTAGCAGCCCGGGACTAGCGGGAGTGGCAGATACGCAGTATTTT; cdr3_aa: CASSPGLAGVADTQYF
clone_size: -; v_call: TRBV7-4; d_call: TRBD1; j_call: TRBJ2-7; cdr3_nt: TGTGCCAGCAGCTCCGGACAGGGAATTACCTACGAGCAGTACTTC; cdr3_aa: CASSSGQGITYEQYF
clone_size: -; v_call: TRBV5-1; d_call: -; j_call: TRBJ2-1; cdr3_nt: TGCGCCAGCAGCACCGGACAGCACAGGGGACTTTATGAGCAGTTCTTC; cdr3_aa: CASSTGQHRGLYEQFF
clone_size: -; v_call: TRBV19; d_call: -; j_call: TRBJ1-5; cdr3_nt: TGTGCCAGTATGGGGGGAGCCTGGGGTCCCCAGCATTTT; cdr3_aa: CASMGGAWGPQHF
clone_size: -; v_call: TRBV28; d_call: -; j_call: TRBJ1-4; cdr3_nt: TGTGCCAGCAGTTTAGAGGGAATGTTTAATCGTGAAAAACTGTTTTTT; cdr3_aa: CASSLEGMFNREKLFF